Shown below are 30 T cell receptor beta chains from a single sample sequenced in a study of T-cell memory formation after mild COVID-19. From the 5' RACE reads, TCRdb called clonotypes with MiXCR, one entry per CDR3 protein. Of a few hundred thousand distinct CDR3 sequences listed, 20% to 25% are singletons. Sequenced material: PBMCs or a T cell subset sorted from them (not recorded which). Every receptor here comes from a man younger than 35 who had mild COVID-19 (a few samples of this study predate the infection). Cell type and time point are not known.

The chain couples TRBV6-2 or TRBV6-3 to TRBJ2-7; the D call may be TRBD1 or TRBD2 (5 bases each). The germline V and J ends were trimmed by 4 bases and 7 bases, with 17 bases remaining between them. The CDR3 has 14 residues. Germline V gene lookup returns CDR1 MNHEY and CDR2 SVGEGT. The CDR3 coding sequence is TGTGCCAGCAGTTCCGGGACGGCGGTCCGGGAGCAGTACTTC. Translation gives CASSSGTAVREQYF.

In its sample, this clonotype was seen a few times. This chain uses TRBV29-1 with TRBJ1-2, with 9 bases aligning to TRBD1. Germline V gene sequence: CDR1 SQVTM, CDR2 ANQGSEA. With 7 bases clipped from V and 8 bases from J, the junction kept 8 bases outside the gene matches. The CDR3 covers 12 residues. This chain's CDR3 is CSAGTGNSGYTF. The CDR3 region has the DNA TGCAGCGCGGGGACAGGGAACAGCGGCTACACCTTC.

This rearrangement joins TRBV4-3 to TRBJ2-5, with 9 nucleotides matching TRBD2. Looked up from germline, CDR1 is LGHNA and CDR2 is YSLEER. With 0 bases clipped from V and 4 bases from J, the junction kept 3 bases outside the gene matches. This CDR3 has 15 amino acids. The CDR3 DNA reads as TGCGCCAGCAGCCAAGAAGCGGGGGGAGGAGAGACCCAGTACTTC. It is translated as CASSQEAGGGETQYF.

This rearrangement joins TRBV7-9 to TRBJ2-1, with D possibly being TRBD1 (5 bases). The ends were cut back, 4 bases at V and 10 bases at J, with 17 bases in the middle. Looked up from germline, CDR1 is SEHNR and CDR2 is FQNEAQ (reference sequence). CDR3 length equals 14 residues. As DNA, the CDR3 is TGTGCCAGCAGCTCCACCCGCCAGGGAAACGAGCAGTTCTTC. This sequence encodes CASSSTRQGNEQFF.

In its sample, this clonotype was seen many times. The CDR3 sequence: CASSSPDRPLYGYTF. Here the CDR3 DNA reads TGTGCCAGCAGTTCGCCGGACCGACCTCTCTATGGCTACACCTTC. V gene TRBV6-6 combines with J gene TRBJ1-2, with D uncertain. V was pared by 4 bases and J by 4 bases, with 16 bases between. The length of the CDR3 is 15 residues. Germline CDR1 is MNHNY and CDR2 is SVGAGI (reference sequence).

The genes are TRBV3-1 and TRBJ2-1, with 10 positions matching TRBD2. J gave up 7 bases and V 0 bases, and 6 bases lay outside the gene matches. Germline V gene data show CDR1 as LGHDT and CDR2 as YNNKEL (reference sequence). The CDR3 has 16 amino acids. The DNA of the CDR3 is TGTGCCAGCAGCCAAGATAAAGCTAGCGGGGGAAATGAGCAGTTCTTC. Residues: CASSQDKASGGNEQFF.

This clonotype was counted ten times or more. The genes are TRBV5-1 and TRBJ2-7; 10 bases agree with TRBD1. Germline CDR1 reads SGHRS; CDR2 reads YFSETQ. The CDR3 has 14 residues. Germline trimming cut 2 bases from V and 6 bases from J; bases unmatched to any gene: 5. The CDR3 coding sequence is TGCGCCAGCAGCTTCGGGACAGGGGACATCGAGCAGTACTTC. Translation gives CASSFGTGDIEQYF. Using reference TRBV5-1 and TRBJ2-7 for the parts outside the CDR3, the full variable domain is KAGVTQTPRYLIKTRGQQVTLSCSPISGHRSVSWYQQTPGQGLQFLFEYFSETQRNKGNFPGRFSGRQFSNSRSEMNVSTLELGDSALYLCASSFGTGDIEQYFGPGTRLTVT.

This clonotype was found a few times. The chain combines TRBV5-1 with TRBJ2-3; the match to TRBD1 covers 9 bases. The V and J ends lost 4 bases and 6 bases, in that order; junction bases with no gene match: 15. Looked up from germline, CDR1 is SGHRS and CDR2 is YFSETQ. The CDR3 extends over 17 amino acids. CDR3 DNA: TGCGCCAGCAGCACGCCCGCCGGGACAGGGTCCGCCGATACGCAGTATTTT. Translated: CASSTPAGTGSADTQYF. The variable domain in full, with the rest retrieved from reference TRBV5-1 and TRBJ2-3, is KAGVTQTPRYLIKTRGQQVTLSCSPISGHRSVSWYQQTPGQGLQFLFEYFSETQRNKGNFPGRFSGRQFSNSRSEMNVSTLELGDSALYLCASSTPAGTGSADTQYFGPGTRLTVL.

The chain carries TRBV10-2 and TRBJ1-2; 8 nucleotides align to TRBD1. Losses at the gene ends were 3 bases for V and 7 bases for J; bases not matched to a gene: 4. The CDR3 covers 13 residues. Germline CDR1 WSHSY, CDR2 SAAADI. The CDR3 nucleotides are TGCGCCAGCAGTGAAGCAGGGGGCGGTGGCTACACCTTC. Encoded protein: CASSEAGGGGYTF.

The chain carries TRBV6-2 or TRBV6-3 and TRBJ1-1; D is possibly TRBD1 (6 bases). Germline loops: CDR1 MNHEY, CDR2 SVGEGT. The ends were cut back, 0 bases at V and 1 base at J, with 18 bases in the middle. This CDR3 region has 18 residues. CDR3 nucleotide sequence: TGTGCCAGCAGTTACTCGCTTAGCCAGGGGATACGGAACACTGAAGCTTTCTTT. Protein product: CASSYSLSQGIRNTEAFF.

This clonotype has more than one count but fewer than ten. The gene calls are TRBV7-9 and TRBJ1-1, with 7 bases lining up with TRBD1. V gave up 6 bases and J gave up 8 bases; unmatched junction bases: 9. The CDR3 spans 13 residues. The germline V gene has CDR1 SEHNR and CDR2 FQNEAQ (reference sequence). CDR3 in amino acids: CASRIRDSKEAFF. In DNA, the CDR3 is TGTGCCAGCAGAATACGGGACAGTAAAGAAGCTTTCTTT.

The sample holds many counts of this clonotype. The CDR3 sequence is CSVMITGTDTQYF. CDR3 sequence (DNA): TGCAGCGTGATGATCACGGGCACAGATACGCAGTATTTT. The rearrangement links TRBV29-1 to TRBJ2-3; D not resolved. Germline lookup yields CDR1 SQVTM and CDR2 ANQGSEA. V shed 6 bases and J shed 1 base, with 11 bases lying between them. The CDR3 sequence is 13 residues long.

V and J are TRBV28 and TRBJ2-7; no reliable D call. V was pared by 6 bases and J by 1 base, with 10 bases between. Germline V gene lookup returns CDR1 MDHEN and CDR2 SYDVKM. CDR3 length equals 13 residues. For the CDR3, the DNA is TGTGCCAGCAGCCAGACACCTTCCTACGAGCAGTACGTC. It specifies CASSQTPSYEQYV.

This clonotype was picked up many times. V usage is TRBV5-1 and J usage is TRBJ2-3; tentatively, D is TRBD2 (6 bases). V was clipped by 4 bases and J by 0 bases, with 9 bases between them. This CDR3 region has 14 residues. Germline CDR1 and CDR2: SGHRS and YFSETQ. The CDR3 loop is CASSLGRSTDTQYF. Here the CDR3 DNA reads TGCGCCAGCAGCCTGGGGAGGAGCACAGATACGCAGTATTTT.

The chain employs TRBV28 and TRBJ2-3; perhaps D is TRBD1 or TRBD2 (5 bases each). Per germline, CDR1 MDHEN and CDR2 SYDVKM. This CDR3 region has 14 residues. Trimming cost V 6 bases and J 2 bases, with 12 bases left between them. The CDR3 nucleotides read TGTGCCAGCAGCCCCCCTGGGACCACAGATACGCAGTATTTT. Amino acids: CASSPPGTTDTQYF.

The chain recombines TRBV12-3 or TRBV12-4 with TRBJ1-6; possibly TRBD1 for D (6 bases). The CDR3 extends over 14 amino acids. V shed 6 bases and J shed 4 bases, with 10 bases lying between them. CDR3 coding DNA: TGTGCCAGCAGCCTAGGACAGTATAATTCACCCCTCCACTTT. Translation: CASSLGQYNSPLHF.

There are a few counts of this clonotype. The chain links TRBV7-2 to TRBJ2-1; 8 positions match TRBD2. CDR3 size: 18 residues. The V segment lost 1 base and the J segment 1 base; nucleotides outside the gene matches: 9. The germline V gene has CDR1 SGHTA and CDR2 FQGNSA. For the CDR3, the DNA is TGTGCCAGCAGCTTAGTCAGCGGGGGCCGCTTTTCCTACAATGAGCAGTTCTTC. It yields the protein CASSLVSGGRFSYNEQFF.

The chain is built from TRBV5-4 and TRBJ2-2; D not resolved. V was clipped by 0 bases and J by 6 bases, with 12 bases between them. CDR3 length: 15 residues. Germline V gives CDR1 SGHNT, CDR2 YYREEE (reference sequence). The CDR3 sequence: CASSLAVKKAGELFF. For the CDR3, the DNA is TGTGCCAGCAGCTTGGCCGTAAAGAAGGCCGGGGAGCTGTTTTTT.

This clonotype was seen repeatedly, ten times or more. The chain recombines TRBV5-1 with TRBJ1-1; 7 nucleotides align to TRBD1. The germline V gene has CDR1 SGHRS and CDR2 YFSETQ. V lost 3 bases and J lost 3; bases outside the gene matches: 5. This CDR3 has 14 amino acids. The CDR3 loop is CASSSQGTHTEAFF. The CDR3 DNA reads as TGCGCCAGCAGCTCACAGGGGACTCACACTGAAGCTTTCTTT.

The table lists this clonotype with a few counts. The chain couples TRBV12-3 or TRBV12-4 to TRBJ2-3; D is unclear. The CDR3 covers 15 residues. V lost 2 bases and J lost 0, with 9 bases in between. CDR3 in amino acids: CASSLQEASTDTQYF. The CDR3 DNA follows: TGTGCCAGCAGTTTACAAGAGGCTAGCACAGATACGCAGTATTTT.

The gene calls are TRBV20-1 and TRBJ2-1, with a possible D match to TRBD2 (6 bases). CDR1 and CDR2 from the germline V gene are DFQATT and SNEGSKA (reference sequence). The ends were cut back, 6 bases at V and 0 bases at J, with 15 bases in the middle. The CDR3 contains 15 residues. The CDR3 sequence is CSALGLSSSYNEQFF. In nucleotides, the CDR3 is TGCAGTGCGCTGGGACTTTCCAGCTCCTACAATGAGCAGTTCTTC.

This clonotype has just a few counts. The chain combines TRBV7-9 with TRBJ1-2; the D gene is possibly TRBD1 (5 bases). The CDR3 spans 15 residues. Deletions cut 5 bases from V and 6 bases from J, with 19 bases between. Germline V gene data show CDR1 as SEHNR and CDR2 as FQNEAQ (reference sequence). The DNA of the CDR3 is TGTGCCAGCAGCCCTCCCCCGCCGATGGGGGATGGCTACACCTTC. It codes for CASSPPPPMGDGYTF.

This clonotype was counted between two and nine times. The chain combines TRBV5-1 with TRBJ1-2, with D unresolved. Trimming removed 4 bases at V and 5 bases at J, with 12 bases between. The germline V gene encodes CDR1 SGHRS and CDR2 YFSETQ. There are 13 residues in the CDR3. CDR3 DNA sequence: TGCGCCAGCAGCCCCGTTGTTTCGTATGGCTACACCTTC. It translates to CASSPVVSYGYTF. The full variable domain, completed using reference TRBV5-1 and TRBJ1-2, is KAGVTQTPRYLIKTRGQQVTLSCSPISGHRSVSWYQQTPGQGLQFLFEYFSETQRNKGNFPGRFSGRQFSNSRSEMNVSTLELGDSALYLCASSPVVSYGYTFGSGTRLTVV.

This clonotype appeared a few times. The V call is TRBV25-1, the J call TRBJ1-1; unclear D gene. The V gene's germline CDR1 is MGHDK and CDR2 SYGVNS. Trimming stripped 1 base from V and 11 bases from J, with 14 bases between. The CDR3 is made up of 13 amino acids. CDR3 DNA sequence: TGTGCCAGCAGTGAATCCATCGGGGTACGGGCTTTCTTT. This translates into CASSESIGVRAFF.

To note about this clonotype: This could be a read error, since a much larger clone is one nucleotide away. The chain employs TRBV7-6 and TRBJ1-2; the D gene is possibly TRBD1 (5 bases). V lost 5 bases and J 0 bases, leaving 10 bases between the germline ends. Per the germline V gene, CDR1 is SGHVS and CDR2 is FNYEAQ. The CDR3 runs to 14 residues. The CDR3 loop is CASSPDRANYGYTF. CDR3 nucleotide sequence: TGTGCCAGCAGCCCCGACAGAGCTAACTATGGCTACACCTTC.

The CDR3 region has the DNA TGTGCCAGCAGCCGAACGACTCTACTCACCGGGGAGCTGTTTTTT. Protein sequence: CASSRTTLLTGELFF. This chain links TRBV7-2 with TRBJ2-2; D ambiguous. In germline, CDR1 is SGHTA, CDR2 FQGNSA. V lost 5 bases to trimming and J lost 4 bases, with 14 bases between them. This CDR3 spans 15 amino acids.

CDR3 sequence reads: CASSLGTDLSPQHF. In DNA, the CDR3 is TGTGCCAGCAGCCTCGGGACGGACCTTTCGCCCCAGCATTTT. This rearrangement joins TRBV3-1 to TRBJ1-5, with D perhaps TRBD1 (5 bases). In germline, CDR1 is LGHDT, CDR2 YNNKEL (reference sequence). V dropped 4 bases and J dropped 9 bases, with 16 bases sitting between them. The CDR3 runs 14 residues.

The table lists this clonotype with a few counts. The rearrangement uses TRBV5-1 and TRBJ2-5; D is unresolved. Deletions cut 0 bases from V and 3 bases from J, with 12 bases between. Germline CDR1 reads SGHRS; CDR2 reads YFSETQ. This CDR3 contains 15 residues. The CDR3 DNA is TGCGCCAGCAGCTTGGACCCACAAACCAAAGAGACCCAGTACTTC. Translating it yields CASSLDPQTKETQYF. The entire variable domain, with the rest obtained from reference TRBV5-1 and TRBJ2-5, is as follows: KAGVTQTPRYLIKTRGQQVTLSCSPISGHRSVSWYQQTPGQGLQFLFEYFSETQRNKGNFPGRFSGRQFSNSRSEMNVSTLELGDSALYLCASSLDPQTKETQYFGPGTRLLVL.

This clonotype was detected many times. This chain links TRBV11-1 with TRBJ1-1; TRBD1 agrees at 12 bases. The CDR3 runs to 17 residues. Germline lookup yields CDR1 SGHAT and CDR2 FQDESV (reference sequence). The ends lost 6 bases at V and 1 base at J; junction bases unmatched: 9. CDR3 DNA sequence: TGTGCCAGCAGATGGGACAGGGGGCGCGATCGGAACACTGAAGCTTTCTTT. It is translated as CASRWDRGRDRNTEAFF. Full variable domain (rest looked up from reference TRBV11-1 and TRBJ1-1): EAEVAQSPRYKITEKSQAVAFWCDPISGHATLYWYRQILGQGPELLVQFQDESVVDDSQLPKDRFSAERLKGVDSTLKIQPAELGDSAMYLCASRWDRGRDRNTEAFFGQGTRLTVV.

CDR3 region: CATSPSSGGTDTQYF. The CDR3 nucleotides are TGTGCCACCAGCCCCTCTAGCGGGGGCACAGATACGCAGTATTTT. The chain employs TRBV15 and TRBJ2-3; 9 bases are a match to TRBD2. The CDR3 runs 15 residues. Trimming at V came to 5 bases and at J to 1 base, leaving 4 bases not matched to a gene. Germline V gene data show CDR1 as LNHNV and CDR2 as YYDKDF (reference sequence).